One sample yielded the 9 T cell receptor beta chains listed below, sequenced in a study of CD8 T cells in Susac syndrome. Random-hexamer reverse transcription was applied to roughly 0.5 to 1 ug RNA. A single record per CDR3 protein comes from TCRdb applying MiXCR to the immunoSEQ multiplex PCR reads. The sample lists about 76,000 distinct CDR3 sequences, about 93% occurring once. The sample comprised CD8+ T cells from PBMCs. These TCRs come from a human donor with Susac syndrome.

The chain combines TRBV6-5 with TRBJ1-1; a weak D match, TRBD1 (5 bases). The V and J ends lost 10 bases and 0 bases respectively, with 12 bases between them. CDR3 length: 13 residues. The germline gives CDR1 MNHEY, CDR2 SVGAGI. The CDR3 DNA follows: TGTGCCATCCGGGACTCCTTGAACACTGAAGCTTTCTTT. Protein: CAIRDSLNTEAFF.

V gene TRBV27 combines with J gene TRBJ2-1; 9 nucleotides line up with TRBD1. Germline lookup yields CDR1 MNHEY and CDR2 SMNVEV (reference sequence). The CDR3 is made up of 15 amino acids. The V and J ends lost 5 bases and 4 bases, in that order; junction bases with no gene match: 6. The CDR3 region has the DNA TGTGCCAGCAGTACCCCCGGGACAGGGTACAATGAGCAGTTCTTC. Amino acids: CASSTPGTGYNEQFF.

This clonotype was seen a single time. The CDR3 DNA reads TGTGCCAGCAGCACCCTAGCGGGAGGCTTAAGCTCCTACAATGAGCAGTTCTTC. Amino acids: CASSTLAGGLSSYNEQFF. The V gene is TRBV7-8, the J gene TRBJ2-1, with 11 bases aligning to TRBD2. Germline-derived CDR1 and CDR2 are SGHVS and FQNEAQ. This CDR3 contains 18 residues. The V segment lost 5 bases and the J segment 0 bases; nucleotides outside the gene matches: 9.

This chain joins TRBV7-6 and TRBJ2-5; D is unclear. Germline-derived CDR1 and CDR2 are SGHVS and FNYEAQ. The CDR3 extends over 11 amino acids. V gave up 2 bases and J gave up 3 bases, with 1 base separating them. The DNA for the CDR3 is TGTGCCAGCAGCTTAAAAGAGACCCAGTACTTC. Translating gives CASSLKETQYF.

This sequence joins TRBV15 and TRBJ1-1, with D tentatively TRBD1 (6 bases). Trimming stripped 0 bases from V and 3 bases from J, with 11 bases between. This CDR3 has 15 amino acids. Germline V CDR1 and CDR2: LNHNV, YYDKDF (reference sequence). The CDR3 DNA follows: TGTGCCACCAGCAGAGAGAAGGGGGGTTACACTGAAGCTTTCTTT. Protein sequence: CATSREKGGYTEAFF.

The CDR3 reads CASSQPLIAGGWNEQFF. As DNA, the CDR3 is TGCGCCAGCAGCCAGCCTTTAATAGCGGGGGGTTGGAATGAGCAGTTCTTC. The chain links TRBV4-1 to TRBJ2-1, with 10 nucleotides matching TRBD2. The germline CDR1 and CDR2 sequences are MGHRA and YSYEKL. Trimming at V came to 3 bases and at J to 7 bases, leaving 12 bases not matched to a gene. This CDR3 contains 17 residues.

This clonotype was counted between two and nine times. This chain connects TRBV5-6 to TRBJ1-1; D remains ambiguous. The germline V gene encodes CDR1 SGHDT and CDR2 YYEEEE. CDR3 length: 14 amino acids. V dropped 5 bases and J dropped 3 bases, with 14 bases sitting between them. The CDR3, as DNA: TGTGCCAGCAGTGGGCCGAAGGAGGACACTGAAGCTTTCTTT. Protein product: CASSGPKEDTEAFF.

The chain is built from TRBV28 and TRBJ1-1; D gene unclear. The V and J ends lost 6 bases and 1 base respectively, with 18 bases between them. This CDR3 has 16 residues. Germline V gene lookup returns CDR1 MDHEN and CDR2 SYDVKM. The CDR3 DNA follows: TGTGCCAGCAGCCACCGGGCGAGGCGGAAGAACACTGAAGCTTTCTTT. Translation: CASSHRARRKNTEAFF.

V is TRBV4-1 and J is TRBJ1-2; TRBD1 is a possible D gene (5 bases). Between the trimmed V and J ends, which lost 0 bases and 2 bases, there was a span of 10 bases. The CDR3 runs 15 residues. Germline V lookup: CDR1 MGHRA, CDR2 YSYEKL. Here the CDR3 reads CASSQEAWGNYGYTF. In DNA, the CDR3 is TGCGCCAGCAGCCAAGAAGCATGGGGGAACTATGGCTACACCTTC.